The clone carrying this T cell receptor beta chain was seen just once. The antigen remains unidentified. TCR beta cDNA libraries included unique molecular identifiers. A single record per CDR3 protein comes from TCRdb applying MiXCR to the PCR reads. The table has about 540,000 distinct CDR3 sequences, around 34% seen once. This entry is derived from a study of post-analysis software for immune sequencing data. Looking at the study overall: In terms of disease course, relapsing-remitting, secondary progressive and progressive-relapsing multiple sclerosis were included. Study results and caveats: A significant reduction in normalized Chao1 diversity was observed in multiple sclerosis patients versus controls. The five TRBV segments detected at higher frequency in patients than in controls included TRBV5-6, TRBV5-1 and TRBV20-1.

CDR3 size: 13 residues. Looked up from germline, CDR1 is SGHAT and CDR2 is FQDESV (reference sequence). The V gene lost 2 bases and the J gene lost 7 bases, with 9 bases spanning the gap. The chain joins TRBV11-1 to TRBJ1-5; possibly TRBD1 for D (6 bases). The TCR originated in a girl between 2 and 17 years old with multiple sclerosis. The sample taken for sequencing was blood. CDR3 protein: CASSLNRDQPQHF. CDR3 DNA sequence: TGTGCCAGCAGCTTAAACAGGGACCAGCCCCAGCATTTT.